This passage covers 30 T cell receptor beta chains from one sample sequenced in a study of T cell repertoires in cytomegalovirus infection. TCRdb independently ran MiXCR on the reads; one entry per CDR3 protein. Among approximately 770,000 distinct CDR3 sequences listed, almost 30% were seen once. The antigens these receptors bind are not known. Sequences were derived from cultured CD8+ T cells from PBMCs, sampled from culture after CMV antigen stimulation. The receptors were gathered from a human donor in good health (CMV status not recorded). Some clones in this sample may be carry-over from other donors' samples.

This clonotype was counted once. The CDR3 nucleotides read TGCAGTGCTAGAGGTGACAGCTCGAACTATGGCTACACCTTC. This encodes CSARGDSSNYGYTF. The chain is built from TRBV20-1 and TRBJ1-2; perhaps TRBD1 as D (5 bases). Germline CDR1 reads DFQATT; CDR2 reads SNEGSKA (reference sequence). CDR3 size: 14 residues. The V and J ends lost 1 base and 2 bases respectively, with 11 bases between them.

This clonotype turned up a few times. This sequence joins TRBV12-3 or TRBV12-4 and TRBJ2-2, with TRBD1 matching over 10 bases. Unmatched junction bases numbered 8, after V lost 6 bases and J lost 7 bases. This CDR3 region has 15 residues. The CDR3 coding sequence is TGTGCCAGCAGCCAAGACAGGGGGCGCTTCGGGGAGCTGTTTTTT. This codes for CASSQDRGRFGELFF.

CDR3 DNA sequence: TGTGCCAGCAGTTCCCCCAGGCCCCAGAACGCTGGAAACACCATATATTTT. It yields the protein CASSSPRPQNAGNTIYF. The chain carries TRBV28 and TRBJ1-3, with no clear D. The CDR3 consists of 17 residues. V lost 4 bases, J lost 2 bases, and 18 bases lay in between. Germline CDR1 reads MDHEN; CDR2 reads SYDVKM. Full variable domain (rest looked up from reference TRBV28 and TRBJ1-3): DVKVTQSSRYLVKRTGEKVFLECVQDMDHENMFWYRQDPGLGLRLIYFSYDVKMKEKGDIPEGYSVSREKKERFSLILESASTNQTSMYLCASSSPRPQNAGNTIYFGEGSWLTVV.

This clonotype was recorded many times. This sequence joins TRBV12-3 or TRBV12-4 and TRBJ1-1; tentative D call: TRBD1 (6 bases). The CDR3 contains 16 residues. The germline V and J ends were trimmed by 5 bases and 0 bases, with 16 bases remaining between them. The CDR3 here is CASSPQGYDMNTEAFF. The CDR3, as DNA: TGTGCCAGCAGTCCACAGGGCTACGACATGAACACTGAAGCTTTCTTT.

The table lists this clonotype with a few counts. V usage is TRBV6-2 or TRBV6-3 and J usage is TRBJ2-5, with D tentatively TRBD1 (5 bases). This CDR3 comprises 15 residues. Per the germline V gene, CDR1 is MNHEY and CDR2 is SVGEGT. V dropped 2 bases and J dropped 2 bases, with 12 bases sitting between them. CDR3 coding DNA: TGTGCCAGCAGTTACCCCTTTCAGGGACAAGAGACCCAGTACTTC. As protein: CASSYPFQGQETQYF.

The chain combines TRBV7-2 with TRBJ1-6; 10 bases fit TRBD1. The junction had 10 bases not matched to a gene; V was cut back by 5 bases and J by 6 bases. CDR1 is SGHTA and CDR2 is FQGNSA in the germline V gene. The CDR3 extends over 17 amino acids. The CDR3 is CASSLYPDRGFNSPLHF. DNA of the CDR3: TGTGCCAGCAGCCTGTACCCGGACAGGGGGTTTAATTCACCCCTCCACTTT.

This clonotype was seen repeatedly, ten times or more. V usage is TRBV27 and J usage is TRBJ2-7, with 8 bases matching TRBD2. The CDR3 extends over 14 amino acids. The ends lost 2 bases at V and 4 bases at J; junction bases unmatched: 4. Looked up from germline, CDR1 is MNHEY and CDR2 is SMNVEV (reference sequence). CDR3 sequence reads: CASSLAGGPYEQYF. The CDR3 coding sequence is TGTGCCAGCAGTTTAGCGGGGGGACCATACGAGCAGTACTTC.

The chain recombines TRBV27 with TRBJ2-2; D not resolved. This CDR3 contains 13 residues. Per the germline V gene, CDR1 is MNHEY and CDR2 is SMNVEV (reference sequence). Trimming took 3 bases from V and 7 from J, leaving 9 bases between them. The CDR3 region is CASSFGSLGELFF. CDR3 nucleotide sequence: TGTGCCAGCAGTTTTGGTAGCCTCGGGGAGCTGTTTTTT.

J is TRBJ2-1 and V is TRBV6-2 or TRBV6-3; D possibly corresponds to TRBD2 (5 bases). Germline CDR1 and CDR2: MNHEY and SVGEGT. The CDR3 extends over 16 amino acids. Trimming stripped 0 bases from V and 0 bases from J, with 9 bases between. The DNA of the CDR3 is TGTGCCAGCAGTTACTCGATAGCGAGCTCCTACAATGAGCAGTTCTTC. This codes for CASSYSIASSYNEQFF.

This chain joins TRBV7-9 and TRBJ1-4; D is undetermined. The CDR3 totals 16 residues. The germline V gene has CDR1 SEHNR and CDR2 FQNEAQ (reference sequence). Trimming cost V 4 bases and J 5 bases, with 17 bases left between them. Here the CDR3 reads CASSSSQTGFNEKLFF. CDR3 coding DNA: TGTGCCAGCAGCTCCAGCCAGACGGGTTTCAATGAAAAACTGTTTTTT.

The CDR3 DNA sequence: TGTGCCAGTAGTATCAACTCACTAGCGGACAATGAGCAGTTCTTC. Encoded protein: CASSINSLADNEQFF. The V and J genes are TRBV19 and TRBJ2-1; 8 bases are a match to TRBD2. From germline, CDR1 is LNHDA and CDR2 SQIVND (reference sequence). This CDR3 spans 15 amino acids. V dropped 3 bases and J dropped 5; count of bases not matched to a gene: 6.

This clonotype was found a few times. As DNA, the CDR3 is TGTGCCAGCAGCCCGGGGTCCAGCCCAATTCAGAGGACTGAAGCTTTCTTT. The encoded protein is CASSPGSSPIQRTEAFF. The chain recombines TRBV11-2 with TRBJ1-1; D uncertain. Germline CDR1 is SGHAT and CDR2 is FQNNGV. The CDR3 consists of 17 residues. Deletions cut 5 bases from V and 5 bases from J, with 24 bases between.

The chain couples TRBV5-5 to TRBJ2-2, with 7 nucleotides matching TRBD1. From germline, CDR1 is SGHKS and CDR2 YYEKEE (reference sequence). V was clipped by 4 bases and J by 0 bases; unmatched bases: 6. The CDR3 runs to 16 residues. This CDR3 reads CASSARDRTNTGELFF. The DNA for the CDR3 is TGTGCCAGCAGCGCGAGGGACAGAACGAACACCGGGGAGCTGTTTTTT.

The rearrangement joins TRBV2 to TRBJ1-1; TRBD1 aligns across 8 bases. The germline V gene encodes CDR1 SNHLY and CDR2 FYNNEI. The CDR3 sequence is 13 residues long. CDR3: CVGGTGSNTEAFF. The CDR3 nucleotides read TGTGTCGGGGGGACAGGATCGAACACTGAAGCTTTCTTT.

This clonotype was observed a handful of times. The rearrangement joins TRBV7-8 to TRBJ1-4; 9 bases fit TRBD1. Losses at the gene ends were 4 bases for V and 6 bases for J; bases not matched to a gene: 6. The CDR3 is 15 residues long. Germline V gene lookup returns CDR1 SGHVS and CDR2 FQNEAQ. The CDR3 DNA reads TGTGCCAGCAGCTCATCGGACAGGGGAGATGAAAAACTGTTTTTT. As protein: CASSSSDRGDEKLFF. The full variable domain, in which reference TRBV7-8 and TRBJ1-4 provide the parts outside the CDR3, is GAGVSQSPRYKVAKRGQDVALRCDPISGHVSLFWYQQALGQGPEFLTYFQNEAQLDKSGLPSDRFFAERPEGSVSTLKIQRTQQEDSAVYLCASSSSDRGDEKLFFGSGTQLSVL.

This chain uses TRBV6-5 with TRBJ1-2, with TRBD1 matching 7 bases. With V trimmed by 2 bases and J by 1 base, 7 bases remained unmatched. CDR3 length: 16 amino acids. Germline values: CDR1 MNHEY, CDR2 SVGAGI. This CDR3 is CASSYRRDSGNYGYTF. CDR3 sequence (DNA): TGTGCCAGCAGTTACCGCCGGGACAGCGGTAACTATGGCTACACCTTC.

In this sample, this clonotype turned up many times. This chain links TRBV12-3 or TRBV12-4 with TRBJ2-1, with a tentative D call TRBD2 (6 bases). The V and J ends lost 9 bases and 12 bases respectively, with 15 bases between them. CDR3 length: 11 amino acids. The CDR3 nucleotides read TGTGCCAGTGCCCTCGTGCGGGGGCAGTTCTTC. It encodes CASALVRGQFF.

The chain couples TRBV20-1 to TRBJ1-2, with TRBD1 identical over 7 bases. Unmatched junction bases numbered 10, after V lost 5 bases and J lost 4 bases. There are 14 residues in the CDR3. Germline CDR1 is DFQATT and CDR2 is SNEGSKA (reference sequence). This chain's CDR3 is CSAPEDRTSYGYTF. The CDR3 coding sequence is TGCAGTGCTCCAGAGGACAGGACCTCCTATGGCTACACCTTC.

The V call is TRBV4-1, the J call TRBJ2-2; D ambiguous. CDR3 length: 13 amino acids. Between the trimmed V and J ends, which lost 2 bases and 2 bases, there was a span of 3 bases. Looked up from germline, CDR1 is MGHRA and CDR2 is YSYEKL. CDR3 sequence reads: CASSQNNTGELFF. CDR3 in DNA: TGCGCCAGCAGCCAAAATAACACCGGGGAGCTGTTTTTT.

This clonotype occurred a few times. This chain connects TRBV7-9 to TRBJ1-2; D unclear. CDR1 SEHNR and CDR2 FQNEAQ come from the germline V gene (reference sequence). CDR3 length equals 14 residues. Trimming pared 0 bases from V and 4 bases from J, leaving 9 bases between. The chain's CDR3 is CASSLAGDFYGYTF. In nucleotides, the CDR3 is TGTGCCAGCAGCTTAGCCGGGGATTTCTATGGCTACACCTTC.

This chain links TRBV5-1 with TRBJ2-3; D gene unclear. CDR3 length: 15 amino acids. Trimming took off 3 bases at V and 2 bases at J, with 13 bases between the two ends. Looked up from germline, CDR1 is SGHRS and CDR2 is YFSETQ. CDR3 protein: CASSWNPRPTDTQYF. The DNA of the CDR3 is TGCGCCAGCAGCTGGAACCCGCGCCCCACAGATACGCAGTATTTT.

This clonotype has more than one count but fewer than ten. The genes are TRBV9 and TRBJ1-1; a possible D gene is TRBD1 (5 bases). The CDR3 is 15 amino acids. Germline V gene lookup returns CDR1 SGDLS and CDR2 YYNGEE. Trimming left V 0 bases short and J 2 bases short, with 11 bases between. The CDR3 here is CASSVGRGYNTEAFF. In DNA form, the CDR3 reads TGTGCCAGCAGCGTAGGAAGGGGATACAACACTGAAGCTTTCTTT.

The CDR3 loop is CASSGREGGTDTQYF. In DNA form, the CDR3 reads TGTGCCAGCTCCGGCAGGGAAGGAGGCACAGATACGCAGTATTTT. The chain is built from TRBV28 and TRBJ2-3, with D possibly matching TRBD1 (5 bases). Trimming took off 8 bases at V and 1 base at J, with 16 bases between the two ends. The CDR3 runs to 15 residues. Germline lookup yields CDR1 MDHEN and CDR2 SYDVKM. The whole variable domain, remainder taken from reference TRBV28 and TRBJ2-3, is DVKVTQSSRYLVKRTGEKVFLECVQDMDHENMFWYRQDPGLGLRLIYFSYDVKMKEKGDIPEGYSVSREKKERFSLILESASTNQTSMYLCASSGREGGTDTQYFGPGTRLTVL.

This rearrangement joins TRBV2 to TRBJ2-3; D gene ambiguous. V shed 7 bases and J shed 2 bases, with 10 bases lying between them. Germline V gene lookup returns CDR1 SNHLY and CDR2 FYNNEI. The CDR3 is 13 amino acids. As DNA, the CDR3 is TGTGCCAGCAAACCCCTTAACACAGATACGCAGTATTTT. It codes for CASKPLNTDTQYF.

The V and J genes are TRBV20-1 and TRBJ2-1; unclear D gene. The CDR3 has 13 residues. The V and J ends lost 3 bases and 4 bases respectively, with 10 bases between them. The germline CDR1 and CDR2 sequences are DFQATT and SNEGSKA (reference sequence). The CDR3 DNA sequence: TGCAGTGCTAGTTTCAGGTTGTACAATGAGCAGTTCTTC. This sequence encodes CSASFRLYNEQFF.

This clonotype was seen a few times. The CDR3 is CASSFVEPQHF. CDR3 sequence (DNA): TGTGCCAGCAGTTTCGTTGAGCCCCAGCATTTT. The V and J genes are TRBV28 and TRBJ1-5; D not resolved. The CDR3 is 11 amino acids. V dropped 3 bases and J dropped 8 bases, with 5 bases sitting between them. CDR1 is MDHEN, CDR2 SYDVKM, per germline.

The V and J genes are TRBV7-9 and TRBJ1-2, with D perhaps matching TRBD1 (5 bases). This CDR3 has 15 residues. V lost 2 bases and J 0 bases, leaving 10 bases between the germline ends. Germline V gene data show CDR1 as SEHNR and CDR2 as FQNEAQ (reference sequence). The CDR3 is CASSLPTAPNYGYTF. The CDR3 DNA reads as TGTGCCAGCAGCTTACCGACAGCTCCTAACTATGGCTACACCTTC.

The CDR3 sequence: CASSDETRGGDEQFF. As DNA, the CDR3 is TGTGCCAGCAGTGATGAGACTAGGGGCGGCGATGAGCAGTTCTTC. The V call is TRBV6-1, the J call TRBJ2-1, with a tentative D call TRBD2 (6 bases). Germline loops: CDR1 MNHNS, CDR2 SASEGT. The CDR3 spans 15 residues. V lost 3 bases and J lost 8, with 17 bases in between.

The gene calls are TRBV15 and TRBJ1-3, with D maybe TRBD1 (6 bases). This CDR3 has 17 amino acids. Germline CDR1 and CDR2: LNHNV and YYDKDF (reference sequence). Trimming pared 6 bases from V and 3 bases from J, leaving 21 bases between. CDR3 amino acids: CATSLHPGDLFGNTIYF. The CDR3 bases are TGTGCCACCAGTTTGCACCCAGGGGATCTTTTTGGAAACACCATATATTTT.

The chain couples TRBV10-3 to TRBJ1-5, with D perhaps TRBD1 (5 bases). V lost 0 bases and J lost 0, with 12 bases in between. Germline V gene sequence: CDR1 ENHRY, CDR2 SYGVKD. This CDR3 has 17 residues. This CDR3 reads CAISESTVKYSNQPQHF. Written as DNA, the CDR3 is TGTGCCATCAGTGAGTCGACAGTGAAATATAGCAATCAGCCCCAGCATTTT.